This T cell receptor beta chain originates from a study of cytomegalovirus exposure and HLA in healthy donors. Study-wide context: HLA-typed donors were the source of approximately 86 million unique TCRs held in an early data release. Findings of the study overall: According to a later analysis, donors in an Asian-associated ancestry cluster reportedly had fewer N-insertions than the roughly 670-donor mean. TCR beta chain V- and J-gene trimming was linked, in a later analysis, to a missense variant in DCLRE1C. The sole available immune exposure information was CMV serostatus.

Primers: 60 Vbeta forward and 13 Jbeta reverse. Profiling relied on immunoSEQ multiplex PCR, and the TCRdb table lists in-frame clones only, not all of them. This table has about 160,000 clones, 77% appearing once. Concerning this clone itself: What it recognizes is unknown.

The CDR3 covers 15 residues. With V trimmed by 4 bases and J by 3 bases, 6 bases remained unmatched. Germline-derived CDR1 and CDR2 are SGHAT and FQNNGV. Sequences were obtained from PBMCs. The rearrangement links TRBV11-2 to TRBJ2-1; 7 bases agree with TRBD2. This receptor was taken from a woman in her 40s in good health and CMV-seropositive. The CDR3 DNA is TGTGCCAGCAGCTACGACGGGACTAACTACAATGAGCAGTTCTTC. Translation gives CASSYDGTNYNEQFF.